This T cell receptor beta chain comes out of a study of cytomegalovirus exposure and HLA in healthy donors. General observations from the study: Earlier findings revealed that most TCR beta V segments proved productive either about 90% or about 30% of the time. Several V segments, TRBV6-2 and TRBV6-3 among them, could not be told apart and were dropped.

A multiplex PCR was run with 60 Vbeta primers and 13 Jbeta primers. Produced via immunoSEQ multiplex PCR; TCRdb's table is partial and in-frame only. The sample consists of more than 110,000 clones, nearly 10% of them appearing once. As for this clone: Its cognate antigen is unknown.

Germline V gene lookup returns CDR1 MNHNY and CDR2 SVGAGI (reference sequence). V lost 6 bases and J lost 5; bases outside the gene matches: 9. The CDR3 is 15 amino acids. The rearrangement uses TRBV6-6 and TRBJ1-5; the match to TRBD1 covers 8 bases. The sequence was obtained from a man aged 50-60 years in good health and CMV-seronegative. Material for sequencing was PBMCs. The CDR3 is CASSSGTGNHQPQHF. The CDR3 DNA reads as TGTGCCAGCAGCTCCGGGACAGGCAACCATCAGCCCCAGCATTTT.